In this sample, the clone carrying this T cell receptor (beta chain) turned up a few times. Its antigen is unidentified. This specimen belongs to a study of CD8 T cells in ankylosing spondylitis. Study observations and caveats: Disease-linked clones were reportedly significantly enriched in matched ankylosing spondylitis synovial fluid. A motif in TCR beta, a set of about 8 highly homologous variants, appeared characteristic of ankylosing spondylitis blood. Peripheral blood samples showed relatively rare disease-linked clones, and these clones were CD8+.

Making the TCR beta libraries involved quantitative 5'-RACE with molecular barcodes. TCRdb analysed the 5' RACE reads with MiXCR anew, one entry per CDR3 protein. Counted here are approximately 140,000 distinct CDR3 sequences, more than 40% occurring once; the ten biggest clones make up roughly 15%. This CDR3 is built from 17 residues. Germline V gene sequence: CDR1 ENHRY, CDR2 SYGVKD. V was clipped by 2 bases and J by 0 bases, with 14 bases between them. Sequenced material: synovial fluid, either unsorted or a sorted T cell fraction (not recorded which). This chain uses TRBV10-3 with TRBJ2-4; D gene uncertain. The clonotype was recovered from a male donor with ankylosing spondylitis. The CDR3 DNA reads TGTGCCATCAGTGAGACCCTTGAGTCGTTAGCCAAAAACATTCAGTACTTC. Its protein product is CAISETLESLAKNIQYF.